The 23 T cell receptor beta chains presented below share a single source sample, sequenced in a study of Ad26.COV2.S vaccination and SARS-CoV-2 variants. Treatment here: some 19 received Ad26.COV2.S at low or high dose, single or two shots; roughly five received placebo; per-sample allocation not given. Specimens were obtained on day 63 following the first vaccine or placebo injection. The assay was immunoSEQ multiplex PCR, and TCRdb's table has in-frame clones only and misses some. The data contain 350,000 to 450,000 clones, over 80% of them singletons. Sequencing used peripheral blood, obtained in a trial of Ad26.COV2.S vaccine versus placebo. These receptors all come from a person aged 18-65 years who received the Ad26.COV2.S COVID-19 vaccine or a placebo.

Only a few counts were recorded for this clone. The genes are TRBV24-1 and TRBJ1-2; 9 nucleotides line up with TRBD1. After removal of 4 bases from V and 3 bases from J, the junction contained 20 bases not matched to a gene. This CDR3 has 20 amino acids. The V gene's germline CDR1 is KGHDR and CDR2 SFDVKD. The CDR3 protein is CATSDPGWARDRVFYYGYTF. CDR3 nucleotide sequence: TGTGCCACCAGTGACCCAGGCTGGGCGCGGGACAGGGTATTTTACTATGGCTACACCTTC.

The chain employs TRBV18 and TRBJ2-7, with a tentative D call TRBD1 (6 bases). The CDR3 has 14 residues. With 0 bases removed from V and 5 bases from J, the gap between germline ends came to 11 bases. Germline values: CDR1 KGHSH, CDR2 LQKENI. The CDR3 DNA is TGTGCCAGCTCACCACCAGGGGGTATTAACGAGCAGTACTTC. Translating gives CASSPPGGINEQYF. The whole variable domain, filled in from reference TRBV18 and TRBJ2-7, reads NAGVMQNPRHLVRRRGQEARLRCSPMKGHSHVYWYRQLPEEGLKFMVYLQKENIIDESGMPKERFSAEFPKEGPSILRIQQVVRGDSAAYFCASSPPGGINEQYFGPGTRLTVT.

The chain combines TRBV6-5 with TRBJ1-1; 7 nucleotides line up with TRBD1. The ends lost 2 bases at V and 7 bases at J; junction bases unmatched: 7. The CDR3 runs to 14 residues. Germline CDR1 and CDR2: MNHEY and SVGAGI. The chain's CDR3 is CASSYGTETHEAFF. The CDR3 region has the DNA TGTGCCAGCAGTTACGGGACAGAGACTCATGAAGCTTTCTTT.

The chain combines TRBV28 with TRBJ2-7; D is uncertain. V lost 6 bases, J lost 7 bases, and 13 bases lay in between. Germline CDR1 and CDR2: MDHEN and SYDVKM. The CDR3 covers 12 residues. CDR3 sequence (DNA): TGTGCCAGCAGCCGCCACCTGGGGGAGCAGTACTTC. Protein sequence: CASSRHLGEQYF.

The rearrangement joins TRBV14 to TRBJ2-2; D not certain. Trimming cost V 0 bases and J 7 bases, with 15 bases left between them. The germline V gene has CDR1 SGHDN and CDR2 FVKESK. The length of the CDR3 is 16 residues. The CDR3 DNA reads as TGTGCCAGCAGCCAAGATTTTGGTTCTGGTGGCGGGGAGCTGTTTTTT. It encodes CASSQDFGSGGGELFF.

This clone was observed once. The V and J genes are TRBV5-5 and TRBJ1-2; the D is unclear. This CDR3 has 14 residues. CDR1 and CDR2 from the germline V gene are SGHKS and YYEKEE (reference sequence). The V end lost 1 base, the J end lost 1 base, and 8 bases lay between the germline ends. The CDR3 reads CASSLTGNNYGYTF. Written as DNA, the CDR3 is TGTGCCAGCAGCTTGACGGGGAATAACTATGGCTACACCTTC.

Only one count was recorded for this clone. The rearrangement uses TRBV19 and TRBJ2-5; TRBD2 matches at 8 bases. The CDR3 consists of 17 residues. Trimming took 4 bases from V and 1 from J; bases not matched to a gene: 11. The germline V gene has CDR1 LNHDA and CDR2 SQIVND (reference sequence). The CDR3 reads CASSTPRGGGLQETQYF. CDR3 DNA: TGTGCCAGTAGTACCCCGAGGGGCGGGGGGCTCCAAGAGACCCAGTACTTC.

This rearrangement joins TRBV24-1 to TRBJ2-5, with 8 bases matching TRBD1. From germline, CDR1 is KGHDR and CDR2 SFDVKD. The CDR3 spans 15 residues. Germline trimming cut 0 bases from V and 5 bases from J; bases unmatched to any gene: 4. The CDR3 DNA reads as TGTGCCACCAGTGATTTGCGGACAGGGTTGGAGACCCAGTACTTC. Translation gives CATSDLRTGLETQYF.

The CDR3 DNA reads TGTGCCACCAGCAGAGTTCTGGGAAAATCTGGAAACACCATATATTTT. As protein: CATSRVLGKSGNTIYF. The chain is built from TRBV15 and TRBJ1-3, with D uncertain. Germline V lookup: CDR1 LNHNV, CDR2 YYDKDF (reference sequence). Trimming took off 1 base at V and 1 base at J, with 11 bases between the two ends. This CDR3 region has 16 residues.

The chain links TRBV7-9 to TRBJ2-1; TRBD2 is a possible D gene (6 bases). Germline V gene sequence: CDR1 SEHNR, CDR2 FQNEAQ (reference sequence). The length of the CDR3 is 12 residues. Trimming took 5 bases from V and 14 from J, leaving 16 bases between them. CDR3 sequence reads: CASSPQAGSKFF. In nucleotides, the CDR3 is TGTGCCAGCAGCCCCCAGGCGGGGTCGAAGTTCTTC.

The rearrangement uses TRBV10-1 and TRBJ2-5, with D possibly TRBD2 on 5 matching bases. V dropped 6 bases and J dropped 5 bases, with 13 bases sitting between them. Germline V gives CDR1 WNHNN, CDR2 SYGVQD (reference sequence). The CDR3 extends over 13 amino acids. CDR3: CASSPGVVETQYF. The CDR3 coding sequence is TGCGCCAGCAGCCCCGGGGTCGTGGAGACCCAGTACTTC.

The J gene is TRBJ2-1, the V gene TRBV4-3, with unresolved D. Per germline, CDR1 LGHNA and CDR2 YSLEER. The CDR3 has 16 residues. Trimming took 0 bases from V and 4 from J, leaving 13 bases between them. The CDR3 DNA reads TGCGCCAGCAGCCAAGATCGGGTCAGTGCGTACAATGAGCAGTTCTTC. Translating it yields CASSQDRVSAYNEQFF.

CDR3 nucleotides: TGTGCCAGCAGTTACGCAGGACAGGGGTTGAGAGAGACCCAGTACTTC. As protein: CASSYAGQGLRETQYF. This chain links TRBV6-2 or TRBV6-3 with TRBJ2-5; 9 bases are shared with TRBD1. V lost 2 bases and J lost 4; bases outside the gene matches: 8. The CDR3 spans 16 residues. From germline, CDR1 is MNHEY and CDR2 SVGEGT.

This sequence joins TRBV12-3 or TRBV12-4 and TRBJ1-2; no firm D call. V lost 5 bases, J lost 4 bases, and 5 bases lay in between. The CDR3 is 11 residues long. This chain's CDR3 is CASSTLYGYTF. The CDR3 nucleotides read TGTGCCAGCAGTACTCTCTATGGCTACACCTTC.

The rearrangement links TRBV19 to TRBJ2-1, with 9 bases fitting TRBD2. Germline V gene lookup returns CDR1 LNHDA and CDR2 SQIVND (reference sequence). Trimming removed 1 base from V and 7 bases from J; junction bases left unmatched: 5. This CDR3 spans 15 amino acids. The CDR3 DNA reads TGTGCCAGTAGTATAGTTGGCGGGGGGGCTAATGAGCAGTTCTTC. Amino acid sequence: CASSIVGGGANEQFF.

As for this clone: Other DNA sequences from this sample encode an identical CDR3 as well. V is TRBV30 and J is TRBJ1-5; possibly TRBD1 for D (6 bases). The germline V gene encodes CDR1 GTSNPN and CDR2 SVGIG (reference sequence). The ends were cut back, 0 bases at V and 4 bases at J, with 7 bases in the middle. The CDR3 is 13 residues long. CDR3 amino acids: CAWSVGGNQPQHF. In DNA form, the CDR3 reads TGTGCCTGGAGTGTAGGGGGAAATCAGCCCCAGCATTTT. The full variable domain, in which reference TRBV30 and TRBJ1-5 provide the parts outside the CDR3, is SQTIHQWPATLVQPVGSPLSLECTVEGTSNPNLYWYRQAAGRGLQLLFYSVGIGQISSEVPQNLSASRPQDRQFILSSKKLLLSDSGFYLCAWSVGGNQPQHFGDGTRLSIL.

The CDR3 spells CASSAARSSYNSPLHF. The CDR3 DNA reads as TGTGCCAGCAGCGCAGCCAGGAGCTCCTATAATTCACCCCTCCACTTT. This rearrangement joins TRBV9 to TRBJ1-6; D is unresolved. Germline CDR1 is SGDLS and CDR2 is YYNGEE. CDR3 size: 16 residues. V lost 3 bases and J lost 0, with 10 bases in between.

The rearrangement uses TRBV20-1 and TRBJ2-5; 12 nucleotides line up with TRBD2. J lost 4 bases, V lost 3 bases, and 9 bases had no gene match. The CDR3 is 16 residues long. The germline V gene has CDR1 DFQATT and CDR2 SNEGSKA (reference sequence). CDR3 DNA sequence: TGCAGTGCTAGTGAGCTAGCGGGGGGGCCTAGAGAGACCCAGTACTTC. Translating gives CSASELAGGPRETQYF.

The J gene is TRBJ2-5, the V gene TRBV19; D perhaps matches TRBD2 (6 bases). Trimming took 4 bases from V and 5 from J, leaving 14 bases between them. The CDR3 spans 14 residues. Germline CDR1 is LNHDA and CDR2 is SQIVND (reference sequence). The CDR3 spells CASSTITSSETQYF. In DNA, the CDR3 is TGTGCCAGTAGTACCATCACTAGCTCGGAGACCCAGTACTTC.

The chain employs TRBV4-1 and TRBJ2-3, with 10 bases fitting TRBD2. Trimming at V came to 4 bases and at J to 4 bases, leaving 5 bases not matched to a gene. Germline CDR1 and CDR2: MGHRA and YSYEKL. This CDR3 contains 15 residues. CDR3 nucleotide sequence: TGCGCCAGCAGCCCTCAAGGGACTAGCGCAGATACGCAGTATTTT. This gives the protein CASSPQGTSADTQYF.

V gene TRBV3-1 (or the pseudogene TRBV3-2) combines with J gene TRBJ1-3; D remains ambiguous. CDR1 and CDR2 (germline): LGHDT, YNNKEL (reference sequence). This CDR3 comprises 15 residues. Between the trimmed V and J ends, which lost 4 bases and 8 bases, there was a span of 18 bases. Here the CDR3 reads CASSRRPEGVDTIYF. Here the CDR3 DNA reads TGTGCCAGCAGCCGAAGACCGGAGGGAGTAGACACCATATATTTT.

The chain combines TRBV7-2 with TRBJ2-7, with 12 bases identical to TRBD2. The V gene end was trimmed by 5 bases and the J gene end by 1 base; junction bases not matched to a gene: 6. Germline V gene lookup returns CDR1 SGHTA and CDR2 FQGNSA. The CDR3 is 16 residues long. CDR3 bases: TGTGCCAGCAGCGGCGGGACTAGCGGGTCATCCTACGAGCAGTACTTC. This sequence encodes CASSGGTSGSSYEQYF.

This clone was seen once. The genes are TRBV30 and TRBJ2-2; TRBD1 is a possible D gene (6 bases). Trimming cost V 0 bases and J 4 bases, with 18 bases left between them. This CDR3 spans 17 amino acids. Germline CDR1 reads GTSNPN; CDR2 reads SVGIG (reference sequence). The CDR3 protein is CAWSVPRQGLFTGELFF. The CDR3 coding sequence is TGTGCCTGGAGTGTACCTCGCCAGGGGTTATTCACCGGGGAGCTGTTTTTT.